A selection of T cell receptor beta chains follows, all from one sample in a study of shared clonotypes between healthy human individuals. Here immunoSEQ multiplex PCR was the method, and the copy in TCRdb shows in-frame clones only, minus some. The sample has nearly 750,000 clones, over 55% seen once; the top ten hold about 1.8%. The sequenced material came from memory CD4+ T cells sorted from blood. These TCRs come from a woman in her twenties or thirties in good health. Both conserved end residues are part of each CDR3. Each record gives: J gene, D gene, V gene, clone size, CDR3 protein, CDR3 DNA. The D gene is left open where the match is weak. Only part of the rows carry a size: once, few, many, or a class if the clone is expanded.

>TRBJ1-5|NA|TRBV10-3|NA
CATGESFNQPQHF
TGTGCCACCGGCGAGAGTTTCAATCAGCCCCAGCATTTT
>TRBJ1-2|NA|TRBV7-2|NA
CASSSLRGYGYTF
TGTGCCAGCAGCTCCCTACGGGGGTATGGCTACACCTTC
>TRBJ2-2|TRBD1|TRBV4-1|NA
CASSQHLTGVDTGELFF
TGCGCCAGCAGCCAGCACCTTACAGGGGTAGACACCGGGGAGCTGTTTTTT
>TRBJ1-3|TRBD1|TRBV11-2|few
CASGQGAGNTIYF
TGTGCCAGCGGACAGGGAGCTGGAAACACCATATATTTT
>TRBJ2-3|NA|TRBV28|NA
CASSPSGRGDTQYF
TGTGCCAGCAGCCCTTCCGGGAGAGGAGATACGCAGTATTTT
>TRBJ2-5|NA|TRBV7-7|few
CASSLGPWTATSWETQYF
TGTGCCAGCAGCTTAGGTCCCTGGACCGCCACGTCCTGGGAGACCCAGTACTTC
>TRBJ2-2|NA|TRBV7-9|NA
CASSLAQSANTGELFF
TGTGCCAGCAGCTTAGCGCAATCCGCGAACACCGGGGAGCTGTTTTTT
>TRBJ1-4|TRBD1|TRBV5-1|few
CASSKGNRGTGLGEKLFF
TGCGCCAGCAGCAAAGGCAACCGCGGGACAGGCCTTGGTGAAAAACTGTTTTTT
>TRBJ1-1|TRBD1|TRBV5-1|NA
CASSLGTGGTEAFF
TGCGCCAGCAGCTTGGGAACAGGGGGAACTGAAGCTTTCTTT
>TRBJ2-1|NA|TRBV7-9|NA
CASSLSGNNQQFF
TGTGCCAGCAGCTTATCGGGGAATAATCAGCAGTTCTTC
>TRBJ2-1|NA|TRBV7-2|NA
CASSLRAGRLPSYNEQFF
TGTGCCAGCAGCTTACGGGCGGGAAGGTTACCATCCTACAATGAGCAGTTCTTC
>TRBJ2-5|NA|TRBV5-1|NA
CASSLVAGTGETQYF
TGCGCCAGCAGCTTGGTGGCAGGGACGGGTGAGACCCAGTACTTC
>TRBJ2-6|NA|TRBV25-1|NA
CASSGSAGANVLTF
TGTGCCAGCAGTGGAAGTGCTGGGGCCAACGTCCTGACTTTC
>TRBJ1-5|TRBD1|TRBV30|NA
CAWNRDRGDQPQHF
TGTGCCTGGAACAGGGACAGGGGAGATCAGCCCCAGCATTTT
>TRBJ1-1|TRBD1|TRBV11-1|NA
CASSLNRGREAFF
TGTGCCAGCAGCTTGAACAGGGGGCGAGAAGCTTTCTTT
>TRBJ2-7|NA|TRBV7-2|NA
CASSLVPGQSSYEQYF
TGTGCCAGCAGCTTAGTGCCAGGCCAGAGCTCCTACGAGCAGTACTTC
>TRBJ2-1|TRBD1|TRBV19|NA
CASNPSQGVFSAEQFF
TGTGCCAGTAACCCCTCCCAGGGGGTCTTTTCGGCTGAGCAGTTCTTC
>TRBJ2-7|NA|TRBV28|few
CASSHRSGEQYF
TGTGCCAGCAGCCACAGATCGGGGGAGCAGTACTTC
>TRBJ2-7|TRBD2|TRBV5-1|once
CASSLVGSGSPEQYF
TGCGCCAGCAGCTTGGTAGGAAGCGGGAGCCCCGAGCAGTACTTC
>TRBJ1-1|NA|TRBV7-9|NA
CASSPDRMWGTEAFF
TGTGCCAGCAGCCCCGATCGGATGTGGGGAACTGAAGCTTTCTTT
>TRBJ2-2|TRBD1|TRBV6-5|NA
CASSYGQGASGELFF
TGTGCCAGCAGTTACGGCCAGGGGGCTTCCGGGGAGCTGTTTTTT
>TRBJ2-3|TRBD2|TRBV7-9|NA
CASSLWTSGRVDTQYF
TGTGCCAGCAGCTTATGGACTAGCGGGAGAGTAGATACGCAGTATTTT
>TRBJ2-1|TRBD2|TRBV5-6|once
CASGLAAFLGEQFF
TGTGCCAGCGGACTAGCGGCTTTCCTTGGTGAGCAGTTCTTC
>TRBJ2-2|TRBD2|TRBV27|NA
CASRLAGHTGELFF
TGTGCCAGCCGACTAGCGGGACATACCGGGGAGCTGTTTTTT
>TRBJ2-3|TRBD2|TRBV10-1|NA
CASSDTTSGGSTDTQYF
TGCGCCAGCAGCGATACGACTAGCGGGGGAAGCACAGATACGCAGTATTTT
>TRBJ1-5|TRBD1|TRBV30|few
CAWVTGADQPQHF
TGTGCCTGGGTCACAGGGGCCGATCAGCCCCAGCATTTT
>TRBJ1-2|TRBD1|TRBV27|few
CASSGWTGDNYGYTF
TGTGCCAGCAGTGGCTGGACAGGGGACAACTATGGCTACACCTTC
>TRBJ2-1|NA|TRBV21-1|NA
CASSNGRGDYNEQFF
TGTGCCAGCAGCAACGGCAGGGGGGATTACAATGAGCAGTTCTTC
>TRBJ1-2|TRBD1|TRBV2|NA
CASSGGQGNYGYTF
TGTGCCAGCAGTGGGGGACAGGGAAACTATGGCTACACCTTC
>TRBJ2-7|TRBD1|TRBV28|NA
CASSVIGSGTDTYEQYF
TGTGCCAGCAGTGTTATAGGGTCCGGGACAGACACCTACGAGCAGTACTTC
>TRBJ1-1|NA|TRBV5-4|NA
CASSFVTGVNTEAFF
TGTGCCAGCAGCTTTGTGACAGGTGTGAACACTGAAGCTTTCTTT
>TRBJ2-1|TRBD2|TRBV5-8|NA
CASSLGGLAGGNEQFF
TGTGCCAGCAGCCTCGGCGGGCTAGCGGGAGGAAATGAGCAGTTCTTC
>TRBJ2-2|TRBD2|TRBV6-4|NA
CASRRTSGSGAGELFF
TGTGCCAGCAGGAGGACTAGCGGGAGTGGTGCCGGGGAGCTGTTTTTT
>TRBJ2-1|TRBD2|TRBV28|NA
CASSLPAGLNNEQFF
TGTGCCAGCAGTTTACCAGCGGGATTAAACAATGAGCAGTTCTTC
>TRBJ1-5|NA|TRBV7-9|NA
CASSPAKTGSQPQHF
TGTGCCAGCAGCCCCGCCAAAACAGGGAGCCAGCCCCAGCATTTT
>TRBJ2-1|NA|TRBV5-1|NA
CASSETVDNEQFF
TGCGCCAGCAGTGAGACAGTTGACAATGAGCAGTTCTTC
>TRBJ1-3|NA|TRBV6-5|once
CASSYLGGYGNTIYF
TGTGCCAGCAGTTACCTAGGAGGGTATGGAAACACCATATATTTT
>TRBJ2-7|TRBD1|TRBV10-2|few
CASSGDRDKTYEQYF
TGCGCCAGCAGTGGGGACAGGGACAAAACCTACGAGCAGTACTTC
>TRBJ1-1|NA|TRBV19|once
CASSLAASTEAFF
TGTGCCAGTAGTCTGGCGGCTAGCACTGAAGCTTTCTTT
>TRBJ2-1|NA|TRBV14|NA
CASSQTGTPKQFF
TGTGCCAGCAGCCAAACCGGGACACCCAAGCAGTTCTTC
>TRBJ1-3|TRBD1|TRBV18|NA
CASSLNTGDGNTIYF
TGTGCCAGCTCCCTTAATACAGGGGATGGAAACACCATATATTTT
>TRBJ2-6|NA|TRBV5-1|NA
CASSLLSSGANVLTF
TGCGCCAGCAGCTTGTTGTCGTCTGGGGCCAACGTCCTGACTTTC
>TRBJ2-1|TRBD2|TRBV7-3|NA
CASSRPRLANNEQFF
TGTGCCAGCAGCCGACCTAGACTAGCGAACAATGAGCAGTTCTTC
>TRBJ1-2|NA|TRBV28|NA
CASSSNRGYTF
TGTGCCAGCAGTTCGAATCGAGGCTACACCTTC
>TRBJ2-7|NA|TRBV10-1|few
CASSEGGIGSYEQYF
TGCGCCAGCAGTGAGGGCGGGATAGGGTCCTACGAGCAGTACTTC
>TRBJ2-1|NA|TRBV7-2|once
CASSRIGGGPYEQFF
TGTGCCAGCAGCCGAATAGGGGGAGGGCCCTATGAGCAGTTCTTC
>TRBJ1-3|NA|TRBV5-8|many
CASRRGLGYSGNTIYF
TGTGCCAGCCGACGTGGATTGGGATACTCTGGAAACACCATATATTTT
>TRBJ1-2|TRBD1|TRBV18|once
CASSRDRNNYGYTF
TGTGCCAGCTCACGGGACAGGAATAACTATGGCTACACCTTC
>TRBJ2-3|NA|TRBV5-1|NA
CASSKGPPISDTQYF
TGCGCCAGCAGCAAAGGACCGCCTATATCAGATACGCAGTATTTT
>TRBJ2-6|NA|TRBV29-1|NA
CSVEAGYGANVLTF
TGCAGCGTTGAGGCCGGATATGGGGCCAACGTCCTGACTTTC
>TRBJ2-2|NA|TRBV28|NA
CASGQEANTGELFF
TGTGCCAGCGGGCAGGAAGCGAACACCGGGGAGCTGTTTTTT
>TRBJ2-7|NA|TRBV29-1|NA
CSARGTQQGFEQYF
TGCAGCGCCCGGGGGACCCAACAGGGGTTCGAGCAGTACTTC
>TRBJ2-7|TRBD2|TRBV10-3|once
CAISEKDLAGETYEQYF
TGTGCCATCAGTGAAAAAGATCTAGCGGGAGAGACCTACGAGCAGTACTTC
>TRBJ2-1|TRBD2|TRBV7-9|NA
CASSLGLAGGSSYNEQFF
TGTGCCAGCAGCTTGGGACTAGCGGGAGGGAGCTCCTACAATGAGCAGTTCTTC
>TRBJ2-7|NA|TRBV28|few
CASSFGPSRSLTYEQYF
TGTGCCAGCAGTTTTGGACCGTCTAGGTCCCTTACCTACGAGCAGTACTTC
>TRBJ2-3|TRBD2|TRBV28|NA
CASRSGTSGTDTQYF
TGTGCCAGCAGATCCGGGACTAGCGGCACAGATACGCAGTATTTT
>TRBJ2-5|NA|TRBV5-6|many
CASSLDGRTPRETQYF
TGTGCCAGCAGCTTGGACGGCCGGACGCCTAGGGAGACCCAGTACTTC
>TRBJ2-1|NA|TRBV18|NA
CASSPLATWNNEQFF
TGTGCCAGCTCACCTCTAGCGACCTGGAACAATGAGCAGTTCTTC